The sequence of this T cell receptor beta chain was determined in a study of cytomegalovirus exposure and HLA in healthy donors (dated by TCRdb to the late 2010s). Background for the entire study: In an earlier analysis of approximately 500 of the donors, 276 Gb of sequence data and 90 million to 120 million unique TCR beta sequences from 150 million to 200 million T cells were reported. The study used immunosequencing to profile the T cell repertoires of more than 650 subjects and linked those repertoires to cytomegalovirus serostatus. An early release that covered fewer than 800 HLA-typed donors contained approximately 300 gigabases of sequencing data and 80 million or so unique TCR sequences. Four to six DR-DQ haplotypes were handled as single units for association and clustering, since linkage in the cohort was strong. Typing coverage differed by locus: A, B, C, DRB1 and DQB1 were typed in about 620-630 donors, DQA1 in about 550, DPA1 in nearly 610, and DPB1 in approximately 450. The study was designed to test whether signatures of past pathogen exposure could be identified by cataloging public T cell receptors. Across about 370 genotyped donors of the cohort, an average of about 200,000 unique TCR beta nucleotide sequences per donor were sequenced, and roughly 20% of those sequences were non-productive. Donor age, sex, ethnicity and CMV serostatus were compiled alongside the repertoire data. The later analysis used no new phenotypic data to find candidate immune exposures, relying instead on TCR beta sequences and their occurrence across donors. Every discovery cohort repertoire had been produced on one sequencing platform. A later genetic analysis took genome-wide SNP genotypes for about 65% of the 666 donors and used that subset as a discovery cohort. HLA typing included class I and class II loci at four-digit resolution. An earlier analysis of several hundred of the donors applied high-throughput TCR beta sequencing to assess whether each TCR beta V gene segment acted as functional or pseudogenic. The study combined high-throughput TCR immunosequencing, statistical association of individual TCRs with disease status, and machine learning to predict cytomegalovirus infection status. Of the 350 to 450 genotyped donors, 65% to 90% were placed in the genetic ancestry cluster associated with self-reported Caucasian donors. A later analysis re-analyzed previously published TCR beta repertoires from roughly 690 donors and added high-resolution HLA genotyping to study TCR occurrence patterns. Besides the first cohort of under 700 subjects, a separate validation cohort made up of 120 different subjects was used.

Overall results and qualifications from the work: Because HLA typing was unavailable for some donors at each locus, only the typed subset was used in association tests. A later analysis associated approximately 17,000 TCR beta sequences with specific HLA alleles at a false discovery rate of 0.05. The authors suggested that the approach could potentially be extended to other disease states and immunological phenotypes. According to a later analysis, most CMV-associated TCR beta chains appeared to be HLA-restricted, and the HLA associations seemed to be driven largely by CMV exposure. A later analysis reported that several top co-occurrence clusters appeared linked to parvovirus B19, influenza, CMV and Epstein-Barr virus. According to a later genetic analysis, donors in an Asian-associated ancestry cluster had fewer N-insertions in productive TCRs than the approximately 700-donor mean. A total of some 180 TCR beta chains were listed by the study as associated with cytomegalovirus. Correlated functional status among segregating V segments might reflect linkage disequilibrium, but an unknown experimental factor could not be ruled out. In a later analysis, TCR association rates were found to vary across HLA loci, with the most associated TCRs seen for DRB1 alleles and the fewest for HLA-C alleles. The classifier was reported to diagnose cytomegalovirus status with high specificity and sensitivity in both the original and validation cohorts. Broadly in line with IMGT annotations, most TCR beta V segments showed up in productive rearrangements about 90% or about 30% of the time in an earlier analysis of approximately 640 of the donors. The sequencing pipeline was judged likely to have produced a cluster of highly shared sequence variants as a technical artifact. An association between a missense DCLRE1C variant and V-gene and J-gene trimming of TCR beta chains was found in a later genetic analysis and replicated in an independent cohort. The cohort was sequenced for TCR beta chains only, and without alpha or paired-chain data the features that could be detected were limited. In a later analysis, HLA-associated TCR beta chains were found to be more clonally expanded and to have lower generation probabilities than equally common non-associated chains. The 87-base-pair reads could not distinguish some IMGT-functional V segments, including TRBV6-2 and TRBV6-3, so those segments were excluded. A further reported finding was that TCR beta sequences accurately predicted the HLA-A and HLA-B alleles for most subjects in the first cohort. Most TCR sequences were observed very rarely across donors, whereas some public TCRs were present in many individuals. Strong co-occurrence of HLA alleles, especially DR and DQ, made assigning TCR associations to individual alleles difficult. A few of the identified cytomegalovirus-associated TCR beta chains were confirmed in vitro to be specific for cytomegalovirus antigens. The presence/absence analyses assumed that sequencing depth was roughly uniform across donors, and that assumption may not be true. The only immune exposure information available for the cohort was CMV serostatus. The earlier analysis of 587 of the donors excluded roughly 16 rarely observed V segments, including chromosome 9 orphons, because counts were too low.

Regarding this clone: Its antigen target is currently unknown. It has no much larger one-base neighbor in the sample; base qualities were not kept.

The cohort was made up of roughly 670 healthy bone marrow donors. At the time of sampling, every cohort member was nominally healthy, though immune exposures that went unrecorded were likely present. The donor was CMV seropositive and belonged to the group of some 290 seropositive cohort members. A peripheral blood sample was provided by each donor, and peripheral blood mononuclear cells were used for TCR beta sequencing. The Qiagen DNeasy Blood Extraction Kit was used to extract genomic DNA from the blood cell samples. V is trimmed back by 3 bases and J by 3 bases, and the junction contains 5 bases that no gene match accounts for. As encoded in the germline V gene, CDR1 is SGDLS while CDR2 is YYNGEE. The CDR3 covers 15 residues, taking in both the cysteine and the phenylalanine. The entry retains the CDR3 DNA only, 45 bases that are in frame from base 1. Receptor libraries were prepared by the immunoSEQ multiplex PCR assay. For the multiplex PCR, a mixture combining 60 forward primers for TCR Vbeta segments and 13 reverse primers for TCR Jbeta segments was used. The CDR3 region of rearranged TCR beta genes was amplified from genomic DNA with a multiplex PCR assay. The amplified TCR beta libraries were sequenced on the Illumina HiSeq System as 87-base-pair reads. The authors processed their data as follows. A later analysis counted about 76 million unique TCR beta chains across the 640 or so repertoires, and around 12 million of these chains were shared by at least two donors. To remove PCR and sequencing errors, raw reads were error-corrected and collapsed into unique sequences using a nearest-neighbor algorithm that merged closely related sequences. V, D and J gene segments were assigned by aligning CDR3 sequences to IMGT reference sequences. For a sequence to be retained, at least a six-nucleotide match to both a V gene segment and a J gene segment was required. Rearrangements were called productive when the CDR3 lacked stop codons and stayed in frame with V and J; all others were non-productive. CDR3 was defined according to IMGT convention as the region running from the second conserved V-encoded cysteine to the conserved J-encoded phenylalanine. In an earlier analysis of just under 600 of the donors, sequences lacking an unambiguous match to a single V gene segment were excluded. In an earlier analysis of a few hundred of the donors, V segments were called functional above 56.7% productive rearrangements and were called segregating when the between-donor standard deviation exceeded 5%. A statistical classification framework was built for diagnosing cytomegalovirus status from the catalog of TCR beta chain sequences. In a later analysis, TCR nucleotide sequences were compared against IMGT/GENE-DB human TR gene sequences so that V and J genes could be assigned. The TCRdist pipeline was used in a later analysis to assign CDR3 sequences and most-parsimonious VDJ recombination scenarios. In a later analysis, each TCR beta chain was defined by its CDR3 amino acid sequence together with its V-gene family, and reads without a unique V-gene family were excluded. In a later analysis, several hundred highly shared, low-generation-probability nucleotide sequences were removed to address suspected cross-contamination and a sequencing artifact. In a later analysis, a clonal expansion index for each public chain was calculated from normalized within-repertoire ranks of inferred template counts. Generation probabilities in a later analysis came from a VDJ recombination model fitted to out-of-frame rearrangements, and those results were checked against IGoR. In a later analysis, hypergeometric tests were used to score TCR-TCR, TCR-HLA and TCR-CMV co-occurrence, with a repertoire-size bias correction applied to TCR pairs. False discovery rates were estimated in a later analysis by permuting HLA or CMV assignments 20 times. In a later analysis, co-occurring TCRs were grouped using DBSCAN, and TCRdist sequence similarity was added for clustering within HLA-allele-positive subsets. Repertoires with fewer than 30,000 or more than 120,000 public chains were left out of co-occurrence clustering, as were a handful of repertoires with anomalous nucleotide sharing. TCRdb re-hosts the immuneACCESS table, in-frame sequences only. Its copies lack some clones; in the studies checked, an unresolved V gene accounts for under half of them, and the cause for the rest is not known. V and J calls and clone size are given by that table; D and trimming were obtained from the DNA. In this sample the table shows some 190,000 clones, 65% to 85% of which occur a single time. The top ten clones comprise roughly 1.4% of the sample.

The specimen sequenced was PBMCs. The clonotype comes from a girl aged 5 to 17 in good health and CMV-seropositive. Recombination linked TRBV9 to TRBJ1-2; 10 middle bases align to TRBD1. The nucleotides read TGTGCCAGCAGCGCCGGACAGGGGGTATACTATGGCTACACCTTC. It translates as CASSAGQGVYYGYTF.